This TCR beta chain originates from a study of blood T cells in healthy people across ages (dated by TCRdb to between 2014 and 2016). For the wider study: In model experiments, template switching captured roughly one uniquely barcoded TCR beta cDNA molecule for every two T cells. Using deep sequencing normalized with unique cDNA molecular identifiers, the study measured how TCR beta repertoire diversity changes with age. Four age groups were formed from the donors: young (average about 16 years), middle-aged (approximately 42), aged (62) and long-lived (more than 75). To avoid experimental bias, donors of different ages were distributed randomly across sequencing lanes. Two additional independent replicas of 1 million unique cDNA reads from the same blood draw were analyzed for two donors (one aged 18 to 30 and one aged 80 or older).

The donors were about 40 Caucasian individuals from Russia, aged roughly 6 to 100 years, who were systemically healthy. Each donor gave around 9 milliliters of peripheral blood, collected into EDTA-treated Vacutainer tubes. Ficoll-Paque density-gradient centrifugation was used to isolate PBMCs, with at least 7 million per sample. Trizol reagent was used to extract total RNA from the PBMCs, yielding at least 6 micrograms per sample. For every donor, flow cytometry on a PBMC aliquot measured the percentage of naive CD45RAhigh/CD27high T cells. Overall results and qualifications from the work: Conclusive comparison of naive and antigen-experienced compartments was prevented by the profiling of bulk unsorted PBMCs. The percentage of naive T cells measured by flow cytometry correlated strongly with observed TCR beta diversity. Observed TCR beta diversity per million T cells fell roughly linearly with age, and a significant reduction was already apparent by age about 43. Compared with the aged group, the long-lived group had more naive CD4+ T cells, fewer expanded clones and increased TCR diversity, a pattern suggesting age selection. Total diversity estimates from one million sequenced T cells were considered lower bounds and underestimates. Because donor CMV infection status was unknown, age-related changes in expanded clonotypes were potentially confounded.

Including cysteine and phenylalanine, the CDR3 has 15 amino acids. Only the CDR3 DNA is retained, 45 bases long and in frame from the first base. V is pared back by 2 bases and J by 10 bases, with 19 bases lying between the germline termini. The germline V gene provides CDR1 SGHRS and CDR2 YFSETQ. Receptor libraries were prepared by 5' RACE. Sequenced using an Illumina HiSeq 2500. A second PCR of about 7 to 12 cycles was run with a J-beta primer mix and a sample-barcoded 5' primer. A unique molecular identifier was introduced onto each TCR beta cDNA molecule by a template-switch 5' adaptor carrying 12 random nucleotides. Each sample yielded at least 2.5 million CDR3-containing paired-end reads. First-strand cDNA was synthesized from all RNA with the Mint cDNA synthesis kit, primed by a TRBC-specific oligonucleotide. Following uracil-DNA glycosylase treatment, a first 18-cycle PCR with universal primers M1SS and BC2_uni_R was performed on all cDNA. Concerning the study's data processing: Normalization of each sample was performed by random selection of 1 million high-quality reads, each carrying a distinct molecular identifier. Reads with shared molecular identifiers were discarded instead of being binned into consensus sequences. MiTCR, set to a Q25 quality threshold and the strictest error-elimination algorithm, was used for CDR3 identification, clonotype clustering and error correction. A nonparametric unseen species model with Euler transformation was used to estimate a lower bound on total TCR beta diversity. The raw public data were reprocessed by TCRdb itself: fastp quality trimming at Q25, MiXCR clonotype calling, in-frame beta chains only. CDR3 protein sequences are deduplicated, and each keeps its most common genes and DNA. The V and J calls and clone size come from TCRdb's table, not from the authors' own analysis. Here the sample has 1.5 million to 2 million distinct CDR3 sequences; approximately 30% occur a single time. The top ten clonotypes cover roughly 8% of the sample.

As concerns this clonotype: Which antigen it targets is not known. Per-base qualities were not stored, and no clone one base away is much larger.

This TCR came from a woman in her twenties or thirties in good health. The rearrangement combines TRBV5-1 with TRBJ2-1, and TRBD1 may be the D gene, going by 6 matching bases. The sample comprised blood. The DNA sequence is TGCGCCAGCAGCTTCTCAGGGGAACTCTTCTACGAGCAGTTCTTC. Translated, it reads CASSFSGELFYEQFF.